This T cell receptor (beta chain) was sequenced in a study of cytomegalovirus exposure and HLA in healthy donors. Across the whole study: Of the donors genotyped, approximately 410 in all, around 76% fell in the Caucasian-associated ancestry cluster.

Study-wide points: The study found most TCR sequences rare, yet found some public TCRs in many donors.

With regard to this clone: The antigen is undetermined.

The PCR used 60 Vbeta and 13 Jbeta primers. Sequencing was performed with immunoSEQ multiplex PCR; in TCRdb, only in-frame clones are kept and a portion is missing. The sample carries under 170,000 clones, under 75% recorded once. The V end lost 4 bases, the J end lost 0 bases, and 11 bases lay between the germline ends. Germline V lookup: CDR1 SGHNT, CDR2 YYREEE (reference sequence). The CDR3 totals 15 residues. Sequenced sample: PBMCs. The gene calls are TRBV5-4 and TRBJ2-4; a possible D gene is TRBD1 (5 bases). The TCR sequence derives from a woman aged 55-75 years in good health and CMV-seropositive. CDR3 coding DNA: TGTGCCAGCAGCCAACAGGAGATAGCCAAAAACATTCAGTACTTC. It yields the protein CASSQQEIAKNIQYF.